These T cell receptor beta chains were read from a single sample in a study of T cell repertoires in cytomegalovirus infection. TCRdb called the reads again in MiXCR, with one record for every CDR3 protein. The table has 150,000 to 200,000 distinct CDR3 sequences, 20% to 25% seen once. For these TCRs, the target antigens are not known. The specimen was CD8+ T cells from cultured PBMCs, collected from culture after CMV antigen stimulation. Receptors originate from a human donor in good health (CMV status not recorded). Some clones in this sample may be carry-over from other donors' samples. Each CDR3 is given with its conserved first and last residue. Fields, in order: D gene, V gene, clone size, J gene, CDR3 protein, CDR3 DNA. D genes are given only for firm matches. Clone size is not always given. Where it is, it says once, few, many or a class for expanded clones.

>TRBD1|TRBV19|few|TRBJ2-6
CASMGPGQLGSGANVLTF
TGTGCCAGTATGGGACCGGGACAGTTAGGGTCTGGGGCCAACGTCCTGACTTTC
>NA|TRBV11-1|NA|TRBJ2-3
CASSLPRGRDNTDTQYF
TGTGCCAGCAGCCTACCTCGAGGCCGGGACAACACAGATACGCAGTATTTT
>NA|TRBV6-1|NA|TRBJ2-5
CASSESQGITFEEETQYF
TGTGCCAGCAGTGAGTCTCAGGGTATAACCTTCGAAGAAGAGACCCAGTACTTC
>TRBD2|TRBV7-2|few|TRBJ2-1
CASSPGLAGGYYNEQFF
TGTGCCAGCAGCCCGGGACTAGCGGGGGGGTACTACAATGAGCAGTTCTTC
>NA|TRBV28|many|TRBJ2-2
CASSPLDTGELFF
TGTGCCAGCAGCCCACTGGACACCGGGGAGCTGTTTTTT
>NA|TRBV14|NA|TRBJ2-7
CASSLTEKGGYEQYF
TGTGCCAGCAGCCTGACAGAAAAAGGGGGCTACGAGCAGTACTTC
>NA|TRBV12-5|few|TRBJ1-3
CASGLGESGNTIYF
TGTGCTAGTGGTTTGGGAGAATCTGGAAACACCATATATTTT
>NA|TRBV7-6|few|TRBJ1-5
CASSLFGNSNQPQHF
TGTGCCAGCAGCTTATTCGGTAATAGCAATCAGCCCCAGCATTTT
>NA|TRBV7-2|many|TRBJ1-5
CASSPTGPKYSNQPQHF
TGTGCCAGCAGCCCAACGGGACCGAAGTATAGCAATCAGCCCCAGCATTTT
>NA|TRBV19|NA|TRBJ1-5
CASRPLDSNQPQHF
TGTGCCAGTCGACCCCTGGATAGCAATCAGCCCCAGCATTTT
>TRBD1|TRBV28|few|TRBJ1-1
CASSKETGGLWTEAFF
TGTGCCAGCAGTAAAGAGACAGGGGGCTTGTGGACTGAAGCTTTCTTT
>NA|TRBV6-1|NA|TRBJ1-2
CASSDWWANYGYTF
TGTGCCAGCAGTGATTGGTGGGCTAACTATGGCTACACCTTC
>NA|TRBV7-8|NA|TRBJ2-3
CASRSGGGTDTQYF
TGTGCCAGCAGATCAGGGGGGGGCACAGATACGCAGTATTTT
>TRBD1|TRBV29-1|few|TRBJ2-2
CSVDGTGSTGELFF
TGCAGCGTTGATGGGACAGGGAGCACCGGGGAGCTGTTTTTT
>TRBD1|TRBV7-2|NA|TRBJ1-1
CASSSRDRLDTEAFF
TGTGCCAGCAGCTCGCGGGACAGGTTAGACACTGAAGCTTTCTTT
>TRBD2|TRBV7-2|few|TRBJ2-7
CASSSAGVKAYEQYF
TGTGCCAGCAGCTCAGCGGGGGTGAAGGCCTACGAGCAGTACTTC
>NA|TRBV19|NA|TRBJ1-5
CASSIGHNSFGNQPQHF
TGTGCCAGTAGTATTGGACACAATAGCTTCGGCAATCAGCCCCAGCATTTT
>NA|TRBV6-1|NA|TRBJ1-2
CASSPGTSYGYTF
TGTGCCAGCAGTCCCGGGACAAGCTATGGCTACACCTTC
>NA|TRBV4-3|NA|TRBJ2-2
CASSQGLAGSGELFF
TGCGCCAGCAGCCAAGGCCTTGCGGGGTCCGGGGAGCTGTTTTTT
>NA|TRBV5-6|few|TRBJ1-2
CASSWEGSNYGYTF
TGTGCCAGCAGCTGGGAGGGCAGCAACTATGGCTACACCTTC
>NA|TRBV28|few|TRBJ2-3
CASSPSYTDTQYF
TGTGCCAGCAGTCCCAGTTACACAGATACGCAGTATTTT
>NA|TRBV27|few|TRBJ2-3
CASSSYRVRADTQYF
TGTGCCAGCAGTTCTTACAGGGTTCGGGCAGATACGCAGTATTTT
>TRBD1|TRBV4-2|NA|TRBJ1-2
CASSQDWHRGHGYTF
TGTGCCAGCAGCCAAGATTGGCACAGGGGGCATGGCTACACCTTC
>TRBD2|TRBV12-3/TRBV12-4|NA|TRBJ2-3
CASLRRGGTTDTQYF
TGTGCCAGCCTCCGACGGGGGGGGACCACAGATACGCAGTATTTT
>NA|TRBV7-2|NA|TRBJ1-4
CASSPDGGGEKLFF
TGTGCCAGCAGTCCGGACGGAGGTGGTGAAAAACTGTTTTTT
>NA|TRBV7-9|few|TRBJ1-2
CASSFGDMVYGYTF
TGTGCCAGCAGCTTCGGTGACATGGTCTATGGCTACACCTTC
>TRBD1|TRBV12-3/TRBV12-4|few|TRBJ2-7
CASSLRDRALDEQYF
TGTGCCAGCAGTTTAAGGGACAGGGCTCTCGACGAGCAGTACTTC
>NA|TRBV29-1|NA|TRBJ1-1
CSVEATNTEAFF
TGCAGCGTTGAAGCGACGAACACTGAAGCTTTCTTT
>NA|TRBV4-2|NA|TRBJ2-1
CASSQDLADNEQFF
TGTGCCAGCAGCCAAGATCTGGCCGACAATGAGCAGTTCTTC
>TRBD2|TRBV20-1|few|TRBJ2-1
CSARAGLAGYNEQFF
TGCAGTGCTAGAGCCGGACTAGCGGGCTACAATGAGCAGTTCTTC
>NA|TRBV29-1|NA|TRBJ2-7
CSVVRGFGYEQYF
TGCAGCGTTGTTCGGGGATTCGGCTACGAGCAGTACTTC
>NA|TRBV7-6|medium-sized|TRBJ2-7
CASSLDKGPYEQYF
TGTGCCAGCAGCTTAGACAAAGGTCCCTACGAGCAGTACTTC
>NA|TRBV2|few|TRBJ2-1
CASSEAGLSMGNEQFF
TGTGCCAGCAGTGAAGCTGGGCTATCAATGGGCAATGAGCAGTTCTTC
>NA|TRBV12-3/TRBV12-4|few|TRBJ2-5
CASTGGQKETQYF
TGTGCCAGCACGGGGGGACAGAAAGAGACCCAGTACTTC
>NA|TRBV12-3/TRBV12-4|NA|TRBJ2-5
CASSRVNRETQYF
TGTGCCAGCAGTCGGGTTAATCGAGAGACCCAGTACTTC
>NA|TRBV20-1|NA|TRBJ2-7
CSAKIRGSDEQYF
TGCAGTGCTAAAATCCGGGGGTCAGACGAGCAGTACTTC
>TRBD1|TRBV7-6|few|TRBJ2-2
CASSLAGGHGELFF
TGTGCCAGCAGCCTAGCAGGGGGCCACGGGGAGCTGTTTTTT
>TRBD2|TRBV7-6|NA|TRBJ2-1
CASSSRLAGALHNEQFF
TGTGCCAGCAGCTCCCGACTAGCGGGGGCCCTTCACAATGAGCAGTTCTTC
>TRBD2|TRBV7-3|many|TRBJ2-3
CASSLNPSGGPADTQYF
TGTGCCAGCAGCTTAAATCCTAGCGGGGGGCCAGCGGATACGCAGTATTTT
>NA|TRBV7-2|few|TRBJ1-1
CASSPIPVDEAFF
TGTGCCAGCAGCCCAATTCCTGTCGATGAAGCTTTCTTT
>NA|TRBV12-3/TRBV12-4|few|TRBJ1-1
CASSPTGIGTEAFF
TGTGCCAGCAGTCCAACAGGGATAGGAACTGAAGCTTTCTTT
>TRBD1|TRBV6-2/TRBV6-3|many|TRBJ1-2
CASNQDETGTYGYTF
TGTGCCAGCAATCAAGACGAGACAGGGACCTATGGCTACACCTTC
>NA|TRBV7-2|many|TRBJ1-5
CASRFTGQPQHF
TGTGCCAGCAGATTTACAGGTCAGCCCCAGCATTTT
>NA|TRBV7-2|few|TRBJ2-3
CASSRTTGERTDTQYF
TGTGCCAGCAGCCGAACGACCGGGGAGCGAACAGATACGCAGTATTTT
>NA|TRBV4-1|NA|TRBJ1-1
CASSQVGWGVAEAFF
TGCGCCAGCAGCCAAGTGGGTTGGGGCGTTGCTGAAGCTTTCTTT
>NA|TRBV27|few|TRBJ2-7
CASSTSGSYEQYF
TGTGCCAGCAGTACCTCCGGGTCCTACGAGCAGTACTTC
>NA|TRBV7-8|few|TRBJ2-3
CASSLAIRGLRADTQYF
TGTGCCAGCAGCTTAGCAATCCGGGGACTGAGGGCAGATACGCAGTATTTT
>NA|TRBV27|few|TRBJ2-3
CASTGGLGSPDTQYF
TGTGCCAGCACCGGGGGGCTCGGTAGTCCAGATACGCAGTATTTT
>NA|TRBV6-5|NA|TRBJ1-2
CASSYSREGVVSGYTF
TGTGCCAGCAGTTACTCGAGGGAGGGAGTGGTAAGTGGCTACACCTTC